This T cell receptor (beta chain) comes out of a study of sequential checkpoint blockade in melanoma. Study details: Randomization was 1:1 between first-line nivolumab→ipilimumab and ipilimumab→nivolumab. Each arm's sequence ended with maintenance nivolumab.

This clone was seen only a few times. This sample's treatment: randomized to nivolumab then ipilimumab (arm A) or the reverse (arm B). TCRdb's table, derived via immunoSEQ multiplex PCR, lists solely in-frame clones and lacks some. This sample has under 25,000 clones, with over 70% found just once. The V end was cut by 5 bases, the J end by 8 bases, with 22 bases between. In germline, CDR1 is MNHNY, CDR2 SVGAGI (reference sequence). The CDR3 sequence is 16 residues long. The chain links TRBV6-6 to TRBJ1-5; maybe TRBD1 (5 bases). The specimen was CD8+ T cells sorted from blood (inferred from file names), collected from a patient given nivolumab and ipilimumab in sequence. The clonotype originates from a human donor with melanoma. DNA of the CDR3: TGTGCCAGCAGTCCCGGGACTAGGGATCCCAAAGAGCCCCAGCATTTT. Its translation is CASSPGTRDPKEPQHF.